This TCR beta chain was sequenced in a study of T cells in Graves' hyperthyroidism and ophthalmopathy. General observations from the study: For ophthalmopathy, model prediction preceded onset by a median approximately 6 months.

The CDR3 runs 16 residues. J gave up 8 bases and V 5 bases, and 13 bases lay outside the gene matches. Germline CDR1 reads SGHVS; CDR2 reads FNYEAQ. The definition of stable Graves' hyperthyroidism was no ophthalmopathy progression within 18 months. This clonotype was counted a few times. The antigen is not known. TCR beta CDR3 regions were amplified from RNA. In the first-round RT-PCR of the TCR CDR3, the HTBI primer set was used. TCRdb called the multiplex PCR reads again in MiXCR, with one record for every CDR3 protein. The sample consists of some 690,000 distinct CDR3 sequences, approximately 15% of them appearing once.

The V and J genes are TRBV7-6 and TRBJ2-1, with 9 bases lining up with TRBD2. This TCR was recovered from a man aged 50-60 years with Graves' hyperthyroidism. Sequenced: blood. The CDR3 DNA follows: TGTGCCAGCAGCCAGCTTGGCGGTAGCGGGAGCTATGAGCAGTTCTTC. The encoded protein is CASSQLGGSGSYEQFF.